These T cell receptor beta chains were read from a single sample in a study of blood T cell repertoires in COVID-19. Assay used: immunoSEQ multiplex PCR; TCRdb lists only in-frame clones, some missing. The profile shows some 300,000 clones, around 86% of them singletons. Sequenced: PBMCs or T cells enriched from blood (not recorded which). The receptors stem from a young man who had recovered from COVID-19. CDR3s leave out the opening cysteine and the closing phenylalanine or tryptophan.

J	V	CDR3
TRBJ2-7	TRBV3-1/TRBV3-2	ASSQGRLAGSREQY
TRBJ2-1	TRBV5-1	ASRLHSRF
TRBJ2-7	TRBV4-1	ASSQNRGRYEQY
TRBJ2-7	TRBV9	ASYSGRRYEQY
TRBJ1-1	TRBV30	AWRLTVWSNTEAF
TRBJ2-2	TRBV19	ASSRGQGASNTGELF
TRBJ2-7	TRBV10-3	AISRGGLPYEQY
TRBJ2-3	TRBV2	ARWRGVYTDTQY
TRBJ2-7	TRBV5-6	ASSFLGQGTYEQY
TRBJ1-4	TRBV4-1	ASSQTGGSNEKLF
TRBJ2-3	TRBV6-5	ASRRGQYGDTQY
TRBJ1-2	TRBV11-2	ASSLEVTGKGYT
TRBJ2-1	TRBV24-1	ATSDPTSGYYNEQF
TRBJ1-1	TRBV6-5	ASTQGPESNTEAF
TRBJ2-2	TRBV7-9	ASSPAGGNTGELF
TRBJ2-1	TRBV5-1	ASSSLAGGPPNEQF
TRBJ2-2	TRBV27	ASSRDSRRLTGELF
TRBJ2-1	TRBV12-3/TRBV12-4	ASSLPGDNEQF
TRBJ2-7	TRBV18	ATGQGSSYEQY
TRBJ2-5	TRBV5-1	ASSLIIQETQY
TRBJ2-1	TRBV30	AWTTSGGPGNEQF
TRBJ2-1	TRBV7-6	ASSGQGFHNEQF
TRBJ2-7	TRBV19	ASSMYDRQNGRLYEQY
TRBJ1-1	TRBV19	ASSIGIATEAF
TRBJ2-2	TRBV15	ATSNLQGLAGELF